This entry features one T cell receptor (beta chain) sequence. Its specificity is not known. Isolating PBMCs gave at least 6.5 million of these cells per sample. Trimming removed 9 bases from V and 4 bases from J; junction bases left unmatched: 5. This CDR3 spans 12 amino acids. Germline V gene lookup returns CDR1 MDHEN and CDR2 SYDVKM. A second PCR, run for 7 to 11 cycles, used a sample-barcoded 5' primer plus a J-beta primer mix. There were at least 3 million CDR3-containing paired-end reads obtained from each sample. In TCRdb, the 5' RACE reads were re-called with MiXCR into one record per CDR3 protein. The data show about 1 million distinct CDR3 sequences, 35% to 55% seen once. This record belongs to a study of blood T cells in healthy people across ages. Broader study findings: Older individuals had lower TCR beta diversity per million T cells (the decline was roughly linear). There were more naive CD4+ cells and higher diversity in long-lived donors than in aged donors.

The V gene is TRBV28, the J gene TRBJ2-7; 8 positions agree with TRBD2. Sequenced material: blood. The origin of this receptor is a woman in her sixties or seventies in good health. The CDR3 loop is CASLAGGYEQYF. The CDR3 coding sequence is TGTGCCAGTCTAGCGGGTGGGTACGAGCAGTACTTC.